This T cell receptor (beta chain) was sequenced in a study of T-cell reconstitution after alpha-beta-depleted transplantation in children (dated by TCRdb to the mid-2010s). For the wider study: Using TCR repertoire profiling, the study followed T-cell immune reconstitution in a quantitative way in children after TCRalphabeta/CD19-depleted allogeneic hematopoietic cell transplantation. Findings and caveats that apply to the study as a whole: In some patients, the high TCRbeta diversity seen at day 60 was put down to recipient T cells and intrathymic progenitors that had survived conditioning. Apparently early alphabetaT-cell count recovery about two months after transplant reportedly relied on only several hundred rapidly expanded clones derived from non-depleted graft cells. Hyperexpanded clone frequencies declined over subsequent months; after one year, T-cell counts and TCRbeta diversity were mostly attributed to newly produced T cells.

A distance of 18 bases separates the germline ends of V and J, which lose 5 bases and 0 bases respectively. Including cysteine and phenylalanine, the CDR3 has 17 amino acids. Only the CDR3 DNA is retained, 51 bases long and in frame from the first base. The germline V gene supplies CDR1 SGHRS and CDR2 YFSETQ. The label giving this sample's treatment or condition can be read as: allogeneic hematopoietic cell transplantation with graft depleted of TCRalphabeta T cells and CD19 B cells. Transplant recipients were children who received TCRalphabeta/CD19-depleted allogeneic hematopoietic cell grafts. In this sample, this clonotype turned up a few times. Which antigen it targets is not known. Base qualities are not recorded, but no much larger clone differs from it by a single base. The library was generated by PCR. Sequencing relied on an Illumina HiSeq 2500. TCR libraries were prepared with molecular barcoding, using unique molecular identifiers to normalize TCRbeta repertoire quantification. TCRdb took the public reads, trimmed them with fastp at Q25, ran MiXCR for clone calling and kept in-frame beta chains. Rows are combined by CDR3 protein, so each entry shows the most common genes and DNA. For this sample there are around 450,000 distinct CDR3 sequences; over 9.5% appear just once. Together, the top ten hold 2% to 2.5% of the sample.

The V and J segments used are TRBV5-1 and TRBJ2-1; the D segment may tentatively be TRBD1 or TRBD2, each giving 5 matched bases. Sequenced material: PBMCs, taken before TCRalphabeta/CD19-depleted stem cell transplant. The receptor comes from a child aged 2 to 9 with inherited bone marrow failure, due to receive a stem cell transplant. DNA sequence: TGCGCCAGCAGAAGACATACGGGACGGCCCTCCTACAATGAGCAGTTCTTC. Translated, it reads CASRRHTGRPSYNEQFF.